This TCR beta chain was captured by sequencing in a study of blood T cell repertoires in COVID-19. In the study overall: Sites across the United States, Italy and Spain contributed samples from acute and convalescent COVID-19. The cDNA or gDNA used as material had been derived from T cells, B-cell-depleted T cells, or PBMCs.

In the original workflow: The authors estimated nucleated cell counts from reference gene primer amplification. The assay was immunoSEQ multiplex PCR, and TCRdb's table has in-frame clones only and misses some. That table gives V, J and clone size, and the DNA gave D and trimming. The data hold about 7,100 clones, with roughly nine tenths observed a single time. The receptor's source is a man between 70 and 80 years old with active COVID-19. Input material: peripheral blood.

The chain's CDR3 is CASSITGTALFEQFF. CDR3 DNA: TGTGCCAGCAGCATTACCGGGACAGCGTTATTTGAGCAGTTCTTC. V gene TRBV7-2 combines with J gene TRBJ2-1; 7 bases fit TRBD1. This CDR3 has 15 amino acids. Germline V gene sequence: CDR1 SGHTA, CDR2 FQGNSA. The junction had 13 bases not matched to a gene; V was cut back by 5 bases and J by 9 bases.